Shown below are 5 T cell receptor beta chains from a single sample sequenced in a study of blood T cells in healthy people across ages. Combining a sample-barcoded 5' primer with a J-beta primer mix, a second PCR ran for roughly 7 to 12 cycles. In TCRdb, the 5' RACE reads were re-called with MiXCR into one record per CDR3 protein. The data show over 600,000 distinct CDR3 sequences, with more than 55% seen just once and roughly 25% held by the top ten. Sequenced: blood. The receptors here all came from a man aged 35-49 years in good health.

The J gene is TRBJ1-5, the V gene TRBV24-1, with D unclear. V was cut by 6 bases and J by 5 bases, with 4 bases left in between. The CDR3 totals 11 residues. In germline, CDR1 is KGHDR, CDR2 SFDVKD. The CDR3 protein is CATSFYQPQHF. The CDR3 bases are TGTGCCACCAGTTTTTATCAGCCCCAGCATTTT.

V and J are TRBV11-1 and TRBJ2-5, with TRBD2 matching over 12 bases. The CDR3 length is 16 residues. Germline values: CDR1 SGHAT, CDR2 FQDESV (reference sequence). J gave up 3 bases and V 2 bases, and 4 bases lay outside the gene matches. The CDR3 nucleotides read TGTGCCAGCAGCTTACCCCTAGCGGGGGGGGAAGAGACCCAGTACTTC. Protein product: CASSLPLAGGEETQYF.

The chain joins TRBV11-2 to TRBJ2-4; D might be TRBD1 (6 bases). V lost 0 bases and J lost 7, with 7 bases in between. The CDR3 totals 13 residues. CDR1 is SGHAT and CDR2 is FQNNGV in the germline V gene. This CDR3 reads CASSLERGNIQYF. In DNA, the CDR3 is TGTGCCAGCAGCTTAGAGAGGGGGAACATTCAGTACTTC. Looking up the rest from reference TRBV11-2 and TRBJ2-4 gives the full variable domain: EAGVAQSPRYKIIEKRQSVAFWCNPISGHATLYWYQQILGQGPKLLIQFQNNGVVDDSQLPKDRFSAERLKGVDSTLKIQPAKLEDSAVYLCASSLERGNIQYFGAGTRLSVL.

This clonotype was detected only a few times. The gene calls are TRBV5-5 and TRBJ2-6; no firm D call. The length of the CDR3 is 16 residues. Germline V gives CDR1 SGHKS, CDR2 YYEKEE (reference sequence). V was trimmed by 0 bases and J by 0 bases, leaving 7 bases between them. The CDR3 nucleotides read TGTGCCAGCAGCTTGGCAGCCCACTCTGGGGCCAACGTCCTGACTTTC. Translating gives CASSLAAHSGANVLTF.

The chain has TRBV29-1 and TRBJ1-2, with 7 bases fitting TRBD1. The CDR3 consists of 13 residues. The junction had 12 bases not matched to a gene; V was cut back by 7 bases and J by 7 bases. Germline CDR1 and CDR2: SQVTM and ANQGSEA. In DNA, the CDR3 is TGCAGCGGTTATACCGGACAGGAAGGTGGCTACACCTTC. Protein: CSGYTGQEGGYTF.